The 3 T cell receptor beta chains given below trace back to one sample, sequenced in a study of T-cell memory formation after mild COVID-19. TCRdb itself ran the 5' RACE reads through MiXCR, one entry per CDR3 protein. The table lists 380,000 or so distinct CDR3 sequences, roughly 14% of them singletons. Sequencing was carried out using PBMCs or a T cell subset sorted from them (not recorded which). The receptors stem from a man between 18 and 29 years old who had mild COVID-19 (a few samples of this study predate the infection). Cell type and time point are not known.

This clonotype came up a few times. This chain links TRBV30 with TRBJ1-1; perhaps TRBD1 as D (5 bases). V lost 5 bases to trimming and J lost 7 bases, with 14 bases between them. This CDR3 comprises 12 residues. Germline V CDR1 and CDR2: GTSNPN, SVGIG (reference sequence). CDR3 coding DNA: TGTGCCTGGGCAATTCCGGGACTTGAAGCTTTCTTT. Translation: CAWAIPGLEAFF.

This clonotype was seen many times. The V gene is TRBV5-6, the J gene TRBJ1-1; D is perhaps TRBD1 (5 bases). This CDR3 contains 15 residues. The V gene lost 0 bases and the J gene lost 1 base, with 10 bases spanning the gap. Looked up from germline, CDR1 is SGHDT and CDR2 is YYEEEE. The CDR3 region has the DNA TGTGCCAGCAGCTTGGCCAGGGCCCAGAACACTGAAGCTTTCTTT. Protein product: CASSLARAQNTEAFF.

This clonotype was seen a few times. This chain joins TRBV3-1 and TRBJ1-1, with D hard to call. The germline V gene encodes CDR1 LGHDT and CDR2 YNNKEL (reference sequence). V dropped 5 bases and J dropped 4 bases, with 11 bases sitting between them. This CDR3 is 13 amino acids long. The CDR3 here is CASSNRHGTEAFF. In DNA form, the CDR3 reads TGTGCCAGCAGCAACCGACACGGCACTGAAGCTTTCTTT.